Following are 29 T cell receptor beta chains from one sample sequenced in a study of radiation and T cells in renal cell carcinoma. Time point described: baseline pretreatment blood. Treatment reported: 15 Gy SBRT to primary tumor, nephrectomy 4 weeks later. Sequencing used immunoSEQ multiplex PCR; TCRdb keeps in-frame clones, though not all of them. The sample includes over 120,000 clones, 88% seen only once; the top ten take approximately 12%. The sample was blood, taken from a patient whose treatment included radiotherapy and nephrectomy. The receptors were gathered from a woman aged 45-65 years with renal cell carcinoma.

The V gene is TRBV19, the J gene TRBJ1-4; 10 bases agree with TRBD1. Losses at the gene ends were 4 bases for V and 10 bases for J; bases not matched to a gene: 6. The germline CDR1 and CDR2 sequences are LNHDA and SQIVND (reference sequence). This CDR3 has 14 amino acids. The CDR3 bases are TGTGCCAGTAGTAAAGGACAGGGGGACACAAAACTGTTTTTT. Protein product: CASSKGQGDTKLFF.

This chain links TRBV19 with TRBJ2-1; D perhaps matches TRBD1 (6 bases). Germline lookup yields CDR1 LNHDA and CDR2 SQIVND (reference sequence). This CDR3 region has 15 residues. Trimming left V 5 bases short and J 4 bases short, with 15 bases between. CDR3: CASSPQGILYNEQFF. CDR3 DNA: TGTGCCAGTAGTCCGCAGGGGATTTTATACAATGAGCAGTTCTTC.

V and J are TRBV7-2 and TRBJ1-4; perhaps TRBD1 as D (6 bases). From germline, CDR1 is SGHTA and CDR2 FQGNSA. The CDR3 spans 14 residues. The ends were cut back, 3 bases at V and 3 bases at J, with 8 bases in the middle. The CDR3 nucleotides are TGTGCCAGCAGCTTTTCAGGGGCTAATGAAAAACTGTTTTTT. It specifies CASSFSGANEKLFF.

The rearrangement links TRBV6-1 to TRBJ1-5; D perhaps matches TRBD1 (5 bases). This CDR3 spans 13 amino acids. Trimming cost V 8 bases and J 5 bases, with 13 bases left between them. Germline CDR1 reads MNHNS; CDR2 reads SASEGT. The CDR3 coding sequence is TGTGCCAGCGGGGACGGGTTCTATCAGCCCCAGCATTTT. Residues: CASGDGFYQPQHF.

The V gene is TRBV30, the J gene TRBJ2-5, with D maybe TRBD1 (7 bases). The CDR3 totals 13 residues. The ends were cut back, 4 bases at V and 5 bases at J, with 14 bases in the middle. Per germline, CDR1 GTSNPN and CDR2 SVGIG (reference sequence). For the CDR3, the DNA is TGTGCCTGGACCAGGAGGGGGCCCGAGACCCAGTACTTC. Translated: CAWTRRGPETQYF.

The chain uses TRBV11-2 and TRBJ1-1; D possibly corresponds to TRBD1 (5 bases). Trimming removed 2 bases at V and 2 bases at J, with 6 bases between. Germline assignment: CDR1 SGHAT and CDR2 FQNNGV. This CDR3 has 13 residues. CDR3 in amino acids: CASSLQGNTEAFF. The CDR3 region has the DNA TGTGCCAGCAGCTTACAGGGCAACACTGAAGCTTTCTTT.

In DNA, the CDR3 is TGTGCCAGCAGCCTGACGGGGACTGCCAACACCGGGGAGCTGTTTTTT. It specifies CASSLTGTANTGELFF. The rearrangement links TRBV7-2 to TRBJ2-2, with TRBD2 as a possible D gene (6 bases). Deletions cut 5 bases from V and 2 bases from J, with 15 bases between. Per the germline V gene, CDR1 is SGHTA and CDR2 is FQGNSA. This CDR3 has 16 amino acids.

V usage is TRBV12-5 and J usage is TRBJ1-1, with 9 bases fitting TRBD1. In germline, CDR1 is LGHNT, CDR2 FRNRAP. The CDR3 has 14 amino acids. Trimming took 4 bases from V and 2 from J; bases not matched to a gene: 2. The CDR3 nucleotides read TGTGCTAGTGGTTCCACAGGGGGCAACACTGAAGCTTTCTTT. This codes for CASGSTGGNTEAFF. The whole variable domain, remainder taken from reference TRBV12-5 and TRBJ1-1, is DARVTQTPRHKVTEMGQEVTMRCQPILGHNTVFWYRQTMMQGLELLAYFRNRAPLDDSGMPKDRFSAEMPDATLATLKIQPSEPRDSAVYFCASGSTGGNTEAFFGQGTRLTVV.

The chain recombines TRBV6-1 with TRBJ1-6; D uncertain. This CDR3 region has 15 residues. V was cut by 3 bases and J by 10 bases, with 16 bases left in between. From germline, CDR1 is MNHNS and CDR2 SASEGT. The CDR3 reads CASSDPGTVRSPLHF. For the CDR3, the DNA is TGTGCCAGCAGTGACCCCGGCACCGTTAGGTCACCCCTCCACTTT.

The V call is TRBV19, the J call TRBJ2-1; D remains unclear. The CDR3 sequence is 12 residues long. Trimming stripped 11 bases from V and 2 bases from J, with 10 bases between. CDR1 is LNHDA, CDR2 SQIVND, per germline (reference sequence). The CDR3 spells CAGCGAYNEQFF. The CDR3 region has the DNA TGTGCCGGGTGCGGAGCCTACAATGAGCAGTTCTTC.

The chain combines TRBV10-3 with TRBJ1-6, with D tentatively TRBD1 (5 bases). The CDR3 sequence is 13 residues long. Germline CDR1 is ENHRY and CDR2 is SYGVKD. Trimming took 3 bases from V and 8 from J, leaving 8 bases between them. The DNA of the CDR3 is TGTGCCATCAGTGACAGGGAAGATTCACCCCTCCACTTT. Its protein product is CAISDREDSPLHF.

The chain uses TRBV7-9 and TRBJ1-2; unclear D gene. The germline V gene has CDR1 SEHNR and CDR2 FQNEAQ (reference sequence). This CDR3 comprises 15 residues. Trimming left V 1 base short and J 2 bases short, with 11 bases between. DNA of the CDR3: TGTGCCAGCAGCTTAGGTCGGGGTACCAACTATGGCTACACCTTC. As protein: CASSLGRGTNYGYTF.

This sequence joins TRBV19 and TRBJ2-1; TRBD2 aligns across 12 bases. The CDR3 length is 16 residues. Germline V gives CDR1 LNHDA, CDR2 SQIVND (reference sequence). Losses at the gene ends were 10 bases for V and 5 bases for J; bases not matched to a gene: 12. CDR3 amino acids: CATSTSGGRGDNEQFF. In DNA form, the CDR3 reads TGTGCCACCTCGACTAGCGGGGGACGAGGGGACAATGAGCAGTTCTTC.

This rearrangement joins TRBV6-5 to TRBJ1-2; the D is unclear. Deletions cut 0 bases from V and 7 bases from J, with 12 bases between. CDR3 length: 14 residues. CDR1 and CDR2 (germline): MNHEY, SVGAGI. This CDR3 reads CASSYSWTRAGYTF. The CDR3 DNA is TGTGCCAGCAGTTACTCGTGGACGAGGGCTGGCTACACCTTC.

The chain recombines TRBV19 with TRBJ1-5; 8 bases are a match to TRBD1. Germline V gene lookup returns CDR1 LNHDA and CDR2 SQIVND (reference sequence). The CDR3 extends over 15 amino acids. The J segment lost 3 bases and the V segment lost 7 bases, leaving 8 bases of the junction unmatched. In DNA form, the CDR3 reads TGTGCCAGTAACATCCGACAGGGGCCCAATCAGCCCCAGCATTTT. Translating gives CASNIRQGPNQPQHF.

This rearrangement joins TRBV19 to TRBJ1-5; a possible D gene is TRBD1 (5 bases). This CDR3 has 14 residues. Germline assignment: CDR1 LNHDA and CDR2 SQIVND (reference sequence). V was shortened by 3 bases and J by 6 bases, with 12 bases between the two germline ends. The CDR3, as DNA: TGTGCCAGTAGTATGGGAGGGGTTGCTCAGCCCCAGCATTTT. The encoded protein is CASSMGGVAQPQHF.

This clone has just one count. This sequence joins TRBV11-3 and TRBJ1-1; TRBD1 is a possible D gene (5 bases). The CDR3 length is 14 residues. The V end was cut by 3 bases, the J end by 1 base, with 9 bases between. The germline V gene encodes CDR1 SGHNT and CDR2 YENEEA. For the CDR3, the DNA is TGTGCCAGCAGCTTGATGGGGGAGAACACTGAAGCTTTCTTT. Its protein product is CASSLMGENTEAFF.

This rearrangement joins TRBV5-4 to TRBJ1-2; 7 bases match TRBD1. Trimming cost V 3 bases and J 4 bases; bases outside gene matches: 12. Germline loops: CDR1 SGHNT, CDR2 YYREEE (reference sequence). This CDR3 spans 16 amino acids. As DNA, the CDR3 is TGTGCCAGCAGCTCGGCTTCCGGGACAGCCACCTATGGCTACACCTTC. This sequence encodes CASSSASGTATYGYTF. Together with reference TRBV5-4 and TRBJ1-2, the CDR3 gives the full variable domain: ETGVTQSPTHLIKTRGQQVTLRCSSQSGHNTVSWYQQALGQGPQFIFQYYREEENGRGNFPPRFSGLQFPNYSSELNVNALELDDSALYLCASSSASGTATYGYTFGSGTRLTVV.

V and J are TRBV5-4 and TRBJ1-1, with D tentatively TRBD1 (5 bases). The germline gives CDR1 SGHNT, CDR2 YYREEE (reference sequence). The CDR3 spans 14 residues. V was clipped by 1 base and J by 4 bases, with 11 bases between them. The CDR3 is CASSLYGARTEAFF. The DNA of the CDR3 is TGTGCCAGCAGCTTGTACGGGGCGCGCACTGAAGCTTTCTTT. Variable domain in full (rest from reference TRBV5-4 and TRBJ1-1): ETGVTQSPTHLIKTRGQQVTLRCSSQSGHNTVSWYQQALGQGPQFIFQYYREEENGRGNFPPRFSGLQFPNYSSELNVNALELDDSALYLCASSLYGARTEAFFGQGTRLTVV.

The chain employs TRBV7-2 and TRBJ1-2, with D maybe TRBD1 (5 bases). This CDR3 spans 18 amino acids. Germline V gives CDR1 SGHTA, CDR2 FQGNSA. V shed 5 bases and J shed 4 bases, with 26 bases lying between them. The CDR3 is CASSRRWGVSKAPYGYTF. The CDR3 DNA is TGTGCCAGCAGCCGCCGTTGGGGCGTCTCGAAGGCCCCCTATGGCTACACCTTC.

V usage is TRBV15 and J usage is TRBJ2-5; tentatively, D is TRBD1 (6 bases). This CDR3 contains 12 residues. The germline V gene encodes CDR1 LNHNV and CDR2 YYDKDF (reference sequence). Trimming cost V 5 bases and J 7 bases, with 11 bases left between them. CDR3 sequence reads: CATSPQGGTQYF. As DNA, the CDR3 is TGTGCCACCAGCCCCCAAGGGGGGACCCAGTACTTC.

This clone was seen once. Written as DNA, the CDR3 is TGCGCCAGCAGCTTGGGAGGGGTGAGGACTGAAGCTTTCTTT. Its protein product is CASSLGGVRTEAFF. The rearrangement uses TRBV5-1 and TRBJ1-1; D perhaps matches TRBD1 (5 bases). Germline lookup yields CDR1 SGHRS and CDR2 YFSETQ. Trimming removed 0 bases from V and 5 bases from J, with 11 bases in between. This CDR3 region has 14 residues.

The CDR3 sequence: CASRRENTGELFF. The DNA for the CDR3 is TGTGCCAGCAGGAGGGAAAACACCGGGGAGCTGTTTTTT. The chain combines TRBV2 with TRBJ2-2, with D possibly being TRBD2 (5 bases). The CDR3 covers 13 residues. CDR1 SNHLY and CDR2 FYNNEI come from the germline V gene. The germline V and J ends were trimmed by 6 bases and 2 bases, with 7 bases remaining between them.

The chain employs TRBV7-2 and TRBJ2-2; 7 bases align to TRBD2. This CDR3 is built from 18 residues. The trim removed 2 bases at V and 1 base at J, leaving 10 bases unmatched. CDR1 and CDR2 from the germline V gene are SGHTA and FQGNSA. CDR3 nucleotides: TGTGCCAGCAGCTTAAATCGCCTAGCGGACCGGAACACCGGGGAGCTGTTTTTT. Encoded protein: CASSLNRLADRNTGELFF. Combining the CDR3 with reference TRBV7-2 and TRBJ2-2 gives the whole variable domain GAGVSQSPSNKVTEKGKDVELRCDPISGHTALYWYRQSLGQGLEFLIYFQGNSAPDKSGLPSDRFSAERTGGSVSTLTIQRTQQEDSAVYLCASSLNRLADRNTGELFFGEGSRLTVL.

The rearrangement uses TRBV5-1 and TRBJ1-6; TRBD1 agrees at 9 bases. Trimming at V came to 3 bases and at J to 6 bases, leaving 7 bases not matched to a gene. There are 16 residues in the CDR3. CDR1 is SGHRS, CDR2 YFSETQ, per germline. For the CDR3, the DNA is TGCGCCAGCAGCTCCACCGCACAGGGGGCTAATTCACCCCTCCACTTT. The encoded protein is CASSSTAQGANSPLHF.

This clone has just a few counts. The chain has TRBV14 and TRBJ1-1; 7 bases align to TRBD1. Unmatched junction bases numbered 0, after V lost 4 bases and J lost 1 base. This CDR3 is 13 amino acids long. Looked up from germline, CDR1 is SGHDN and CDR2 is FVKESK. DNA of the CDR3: TGTGCCAGCAGCCGACAGGGGAACACTGAAGCTTTCTTT. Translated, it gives CASSRQGNTEAFF. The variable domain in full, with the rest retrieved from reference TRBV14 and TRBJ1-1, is EAGVTQFPSHSVIEKGQTVTLRCDPISGHDNLYWYRRVMGKEIKFLLHFVKESKQDESGMPNNRFLAERTGGTYSTLKVQPAELEDSGVYFCASSRQGNTEAFFGQGTRLTVV.

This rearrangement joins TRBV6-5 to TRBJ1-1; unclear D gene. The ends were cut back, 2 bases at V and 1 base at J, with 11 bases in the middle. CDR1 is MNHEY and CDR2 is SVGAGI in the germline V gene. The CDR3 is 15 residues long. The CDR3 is CASSYRVDGNTEAFF. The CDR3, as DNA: TGTGCCAGCAGTTACCGGGTCGATGGGAACACTGAAGCTTTCTTT.

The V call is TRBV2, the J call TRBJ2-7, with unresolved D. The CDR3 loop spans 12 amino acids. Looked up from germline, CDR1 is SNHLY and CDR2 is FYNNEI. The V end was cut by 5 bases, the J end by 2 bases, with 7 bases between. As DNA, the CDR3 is TGTGCCAGCAGTCCGGCCCCCTACGAGCAGTACTTC. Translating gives CASSPAPYEQYF.

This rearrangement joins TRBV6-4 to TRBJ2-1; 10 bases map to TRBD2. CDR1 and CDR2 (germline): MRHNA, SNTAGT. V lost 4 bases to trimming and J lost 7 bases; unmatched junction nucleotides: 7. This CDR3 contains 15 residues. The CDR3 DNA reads TGTGCCAGCAGTGTAAGACTAGCGGGCGTAAATGAGCAGTTCTTC. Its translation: CASSVRLAGVNEQFF.